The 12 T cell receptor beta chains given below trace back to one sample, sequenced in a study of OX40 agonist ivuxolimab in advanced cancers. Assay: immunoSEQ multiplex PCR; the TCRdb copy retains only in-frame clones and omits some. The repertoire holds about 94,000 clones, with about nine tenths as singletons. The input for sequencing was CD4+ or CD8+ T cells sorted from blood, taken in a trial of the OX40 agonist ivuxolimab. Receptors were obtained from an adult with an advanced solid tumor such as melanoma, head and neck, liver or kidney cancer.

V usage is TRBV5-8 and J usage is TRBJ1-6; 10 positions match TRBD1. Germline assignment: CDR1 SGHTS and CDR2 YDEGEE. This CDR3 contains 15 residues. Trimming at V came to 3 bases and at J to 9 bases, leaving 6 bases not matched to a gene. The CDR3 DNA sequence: TGTGCCAGCAGCTCAGGGACAGGGGTGGGTTCACCCCTCCACTTT. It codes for CASSSGTGVGSPLHF.

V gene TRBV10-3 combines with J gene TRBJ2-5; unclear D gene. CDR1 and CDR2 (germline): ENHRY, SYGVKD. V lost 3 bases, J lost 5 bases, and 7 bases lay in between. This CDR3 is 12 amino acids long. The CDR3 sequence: CAISDSWETQYF. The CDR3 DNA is TGTGCCATCAGTGATAGCTGGGAGACCCAGTACTTC.

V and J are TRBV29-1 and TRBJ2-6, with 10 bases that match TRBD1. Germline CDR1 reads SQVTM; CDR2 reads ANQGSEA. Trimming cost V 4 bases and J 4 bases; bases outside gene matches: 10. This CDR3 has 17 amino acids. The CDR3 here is CSVVGTGVRDGANVLTF. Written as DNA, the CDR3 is TGCAGCGTTGTTGGGACAGGGGTCCGGGACGGGGCCAACGTCCTGACTTTC.

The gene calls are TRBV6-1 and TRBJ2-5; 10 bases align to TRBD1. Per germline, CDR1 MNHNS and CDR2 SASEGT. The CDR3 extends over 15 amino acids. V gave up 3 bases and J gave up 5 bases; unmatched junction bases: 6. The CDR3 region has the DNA TGTGCCAGCAGTGAGGGACAGGGGAGGGTGGAGACCCAGTACTTC. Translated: CASSEGQGRVETQYF.

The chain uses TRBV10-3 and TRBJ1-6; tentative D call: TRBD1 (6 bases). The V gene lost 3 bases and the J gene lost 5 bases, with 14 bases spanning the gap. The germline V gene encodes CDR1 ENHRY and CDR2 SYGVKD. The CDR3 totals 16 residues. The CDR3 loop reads CAISESRGVNNSPLHF. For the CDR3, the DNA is TGTGCCATCAGTGAATCCAGGGGCGTAAATAATTCACCCCTCCACTTT.

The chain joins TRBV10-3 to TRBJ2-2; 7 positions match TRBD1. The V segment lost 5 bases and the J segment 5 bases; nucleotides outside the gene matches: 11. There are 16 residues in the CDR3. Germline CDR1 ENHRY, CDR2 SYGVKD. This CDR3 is CAISRAGTDPTGELFF. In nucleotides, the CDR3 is TGTGCCATCAGTCGAGCCGGGACAGATCCTACCGGGGAGCTGTTTTTT.

Written as DNA, the CDR3 is TGTGCCAGCAGCGTAAGATCAGACAGCCACGAGCAGTACTTC. It yields the protein CASSVRSDSHEQYF. J is TRBJ2-7 and V is TRBV9; a possible D gene is TRBD1 (5 bases). This CDR3 has 14 amino acids. V lost 1 base and J 5 bases, leaving 13 bases between the germline ends. The V gene's germline CDR1 is SGDLS and CDR2 YYNGEE.

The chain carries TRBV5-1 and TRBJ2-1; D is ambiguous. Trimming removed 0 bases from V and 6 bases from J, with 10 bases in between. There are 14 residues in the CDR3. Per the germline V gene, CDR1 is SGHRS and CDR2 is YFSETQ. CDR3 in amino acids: CASSLEARLNEQFF. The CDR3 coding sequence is TGCGCCAGCAGCTTGGAGGCTAGACTCAATGAGCAGTTCTTC.

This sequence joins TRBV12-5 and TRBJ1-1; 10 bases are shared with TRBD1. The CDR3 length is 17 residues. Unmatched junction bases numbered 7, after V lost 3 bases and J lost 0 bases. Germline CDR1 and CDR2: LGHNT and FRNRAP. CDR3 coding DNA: TGTGCTAGTGGTTTTGACAGGGGGCCCATCATGAACACTGAAGCTTTCTTT. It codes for CASGFDRGPIMNTEAFF. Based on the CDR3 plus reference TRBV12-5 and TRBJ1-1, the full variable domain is DARVTQTPRHKVTEMGQEVTMRCQPILGHNTVFWYRQTMMQGLELLAYFRNRAPLDDSGMPKDRFSAEMPDATLATLKIQPSEPRDSAVYFCASGFDRGPIMNTEAFFGQGTRLTVV.

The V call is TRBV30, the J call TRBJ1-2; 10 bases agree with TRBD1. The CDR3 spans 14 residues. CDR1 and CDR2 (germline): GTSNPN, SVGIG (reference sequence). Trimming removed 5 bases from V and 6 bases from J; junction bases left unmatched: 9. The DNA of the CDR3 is TGTGCCTGGTACCGGGACAGGGGTACTAATGGCTACACCTTC. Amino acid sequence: CAWYRDRGTNGYTF. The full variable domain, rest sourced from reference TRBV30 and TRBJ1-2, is SQTIHQWPATLVQPVGSPLSLECTVEGTSNPNLYWYRQAAGRGLQLLFYSVGIGQISSEVPQNLSASRPQDRQFILSSKKLLLSDSGFYLCAWYRDRGTNGYTFGSGTRLTVV.

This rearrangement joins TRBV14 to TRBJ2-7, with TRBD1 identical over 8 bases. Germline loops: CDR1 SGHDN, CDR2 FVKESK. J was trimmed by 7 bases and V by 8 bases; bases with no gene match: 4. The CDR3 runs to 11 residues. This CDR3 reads CASPTGGEQYF. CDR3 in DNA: TGTGCCAGCCCCACAGGGGGAGAGCAGTACTTC. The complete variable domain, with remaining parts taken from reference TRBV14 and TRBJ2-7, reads EAGVTQFPSHSVIEKGQTVTLRCDPISGHDNLYWYRRVMGKEIKFLLHFVKESKQDESGMPNNRFLAERTGGTYSTLKVQPAELEDSGVYFCASPTGGEQYFGPGTRLTVT.

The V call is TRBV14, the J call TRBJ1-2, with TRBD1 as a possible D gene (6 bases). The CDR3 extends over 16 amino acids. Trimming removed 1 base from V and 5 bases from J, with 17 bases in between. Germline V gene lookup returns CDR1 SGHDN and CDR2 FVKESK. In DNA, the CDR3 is TGTGCCAGCAGCCAAGGAGTTGTGTGGGGGCAATATGGCTACACCTTC. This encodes CASSQGVVWGQYGYTF.